This is a list of T cell receptor beta chains from one sample in a study of T cells expressing NK-cell markers. With the 5' RACE reads reprocessed, TCRdb shows one record per CDR3 protein and no DNA. Across more than 400,000 distinct CDR3 sequences, the top ten clones capture 7.3% of the sample. The sample comprised blood T cells: a sorted CD56 or NKG2C T cell subset, CD4+ or CD8+ T cells, or bulk PBMC T cells (not recorded which). These receptors were collected from a woman between 18 and 75 years old in good health. Both conserved end residues are part of each CDR3. Fields, in order: CDR3 protein, J gene, V gene.

CDR3aa: CSGHNQETQYF; j_gene: TRBJ2-5; v_gene: TRBV20-1
CDR3aa: CSAGGSGPSDTQYF; j_gene: TRBJ2-3; v_gene: TRBV20-1
CDR3aa: CASSLEAGGYNEQFF; j_gene: TRBJ2-1; v_gene: TRBV7-2
CDR3aa: CAISEGYEQYF; j_gene: TRBJ2-7; v_gene: TRBV10-3
CDR3aa: CASSSHNRDRDNQPQHF; j_gene: TRBJ1-5; v_gene: TRBV5-1
CDR3aa: CASSPGIVADTQYF; j_gene: TRBJ2-3; v_gene: TRBV4-2
CDR3aa: CSAKGPLTQSYEQYF; j_gene: TRBJ2-7; v_gene: TRBV20-1
CDR3aa: CATQLGAQPQHF; j_gene: TRBJ1-5; v_gene: TRBV7-9
CDR3aa: CASSSRPGGYEQFF; j_gene: TRBJ2-1; v_gene: TRBV12-3/TRBV12-4
CDR3aa: CASSFGTRGTGELFF; j_gene: TRBJ2-2; v_gene: TRBV11-2
CDR3aa: CSARRIIPGQGIDTQYF; j_gene: TRBJ2-3; v_gene: TRBV20-1
CDR3aa: CASSLSAGVYEQYF; j_gene: TRBJ2-7; v_gene: TRBV27
CDR3aa: CATSTWGQGETEAFF; j_gene: TRBJ1-1; v_gene: TRBV15
CDR3aa: CASSLESAGGSETQYF; j_gene: TRBJ2-5; v_gene: TRBV5-1
CDR3aa: CASSLLTGDNSPLHF; j_gene: TRBJ1-6; v_gene: TRBV7-2
CDR3aa: CSVSATDTEAFF; j_gene: TRBJ1-1; v_gene: TRBV29-1
CDR3aa: CASSFGGENTGELFF; j_gene: TRBJ2-2; v_gene: TRBV7-3
CDR3aa: CASSYLPDSGRTNTGELFF; j_gene: TRBJ2-2; v_gene: TRBV6-2/TRBV6-3
CDR3aa: CASSSVAEKLFF; j_gene: TRBJ1-4; v_gene: TRBV7-2
CDR3aa: CASSLEEQGAEKLFF; j_gene: TRBJ1-4; v_gene: TRBV7-2
CDR3aa: CASTGTASSYNSPLHF; j_gene: TRBJ1-6; v_gene: TRBV10-3
CDR3aa: CASSPAQNTIYF; j_gene: TRBJ1-3; v_gene: TRBV18
CDR3aa: CSASGSSYGRGSYEQYF; j_gene: TRBJ2-7; v_gene: TRBV20-1
CDR3aa: CASSLAGGVRQYF; j_gene: TRBJ2-3; v_gene: TRBV28
CDR3aa: CAGTIRGLSNSPLHF; j_gene: TRBJ1-6; v_gene: TRBV30
CDR3aa: CASSQDFIFSGNTIYF; j_gene: TRBJ1-3; v_gene: TRBV3-1
CDR3aa: CSAGGQGSTIYF; j_gene: TRBJ1-3; v_gene: TRBV20-1
CDR3aa: CASGGQGRVETQYF; j_gene: TRBJ2-5; v_gene: TRBV7-9
CDR3aa: CSALGARSYNEQFF; j_gene: TRBJ2-1; v_gene: TRBV20-1
CDR3aa: CSVDRGRETQYF; j_gene: TRBJ2-5; v_gene: TRBV29-1
CDR3aa: CASSLGLAAVVETQYF; j_gene: TRBJ2-5; v_gene: TRBV5-1
CDR3aa: CASSFGTWNEKLFF; j_gene: TRBJ1-4; v_gene: TRBV4-3
CDR3aa: CASTRVPGLAFVEQFF; j_gene: TRBJ2-1; v_gene: TRBV11-2
CDR3aa: CASSPLEGASSAGELFF; j_gene: TRBJ2-2; v_gene: TRBV4-1
CDR3aa: CSAARGPDTQYF; j_gene: TRBJ2-3; v_gene: TRBV20-1
CDR3aa: CASSEQGQRGEAFF; j_gene: TRBJ1-1; v_gene: TRBV12-3/TRBV12-4
CDR3aa: CSARDPGTGGRDEQFF; j_gene: TRBJ2-1; v_gene: TRBV20-1
CDR3aa: CAIGAGEGGVTDTQYF; j_gene: TRBJ2-3; v_gene: TRBV10-3
CDR3aa: CSAKTGLNYGYTF; j_gene: TRBJ1-2; v_gene: TRBV20-1
CDR3aa: CASSFGGGGNEQFF; j_gene: TRBJ2-1; v_gene: TRBV7-9
CDR3aa: CASSLRTGGRYEQYF; j_gene: TRBJ2-7; v_gene: TRBV28
CDR3aa: CASRYSGGAANTEAFF; j_gene: TRBJ1-1; v_gene: TRBV5-1
CDR3aa: CATSREHGIPYNEQFF; j_gene: TRBJ2-1; v_gene: TRBV15
CDR3aa: CASARGNSYEQYF; j_gene: TRBJ2-7; v_gene: TRBV7-3
CDR3aa: CASTNGPYSNQPQHF; j_gene: TRBJ1-5; v_gene: TRBV7-2
CDR3aa: CASSLQALIQETQYF; j_gene: TRBJ2-5; v_gene: TRBV28
CDR3aa: CASSSSTAGGYTF; j_gene: TRBJ1-2; v_gene: TRBV7-2
CDR3aa: CAGHVRLAVSYNEQFF; j_gene: TRBJ2-1; v_gene: TRBV30
CDR3aa: CASSLPGTWGRAFF; j_gene: TRBJ1-1; v_gene: TRBV19
CDR3aa: CASSLASSYGYTF; j_gene: TRBJ1-2; v_gene: TRBV7-2
CDR3aa: CSAGTEETQYF; j_gene: TRBJ2-5; v_gene: TRBV20-1
CDR3aa: CASSTKTSRTDTQYF; j_gene: TRBJ2-3; v_gene: TRBV12-3/TRBV12-4
CDR3aa: CSARVRGSLSYEQYF; j_gene: TRBJ2-7; v_gene: TRBV20-1
CDR3aa: CASSQDGTGGTEAFF; j_gene: TRBJ1-1; v_gene: TRBV4-1